Shown below are 10 T cell receptor beta chains from a single sample sequenced in a study of cytomegalovirus exposure and HLA in healthy donors. Primers included in the PCR were 60 Vbeta and 13 Jbeta primers. Clones were sequenced by immunoSEQ multiplex PCR, and TCRdb holds only the in-frame ones, with some missing. The sample includes 170,000 or so clones, less than 90% of them seen just once. The source material was PBMCs. These receptors came from a man aged 45-60 years in good health and CMV-seronegative.

The V gene is TRBV5-1, the J gene TRBJ2-5, with D possibly matching TRBD1 (6 bases). Germline-derived CDR1 and CDR2 are SGHRS and YFSETQ. The CDR3 totals 13 residues. V lost 4 bases and J 4 bases, leaving 11 bases between the germline ends. The CDR3 coding sequence is TGCGCCAGCAGCCGTGGACAGAGAGAGACCCAGTACTTC. As protein: CASSRGQRETQYF.

The chain links TRBV6-6 to TRBJ1-5, with a weak D call TRBD1 (6 bases). CDR3 length equals 12 residues. Germline loops: CDR1 MNHNY, CDR2 SVGAGI (reference sequence). The V end lost 11 bases, the J end lost 3 bases, and 11 bases lay between the germline ends. The DNA of the CDR3 is TGTGCCTCAGGGGCGGACAATCAGCCCCAGCATTTT. It specifies CASGADNQPQHF.

This chain links TRBV18 with TRBJ2-5; D is uncertain. V was cut by 4 bases and J by 2 bases, with 5 bases left in between. The germline CDR1 and CDR2 sequences are KGHSH and LQKENI. The CDR3 sequence is 12 residues long. The CDR3 region has the DNA TGTGCCAGCTCACTTTTACAAGAGACCCAGTACTTC. Protein sequence: CASSLLQETQYF.

V and J are TRBV14 and TRBJ2-7; maybe TRBD1 (5 bases). Trimming took 2 bases from V and 3 from J, leaving 5 bases between them. Per germline, CDR1 SGHDN and CDR2 FVKESK. CDR3 length: 12 residues. The CDR3 spells CASSQQGYEQYF. For the CDR3, the DNA is TGTGCCAGCAGCCAACAGGGCTACGAGCAGTACTTC.

CDR3 sequence (DNA): TGTGCCAGCAGCCCAAACAGGGGGCTCTCCTACAATGAGCAGTTCTTC. It specifies CASSPNRGLSYNEQFF. The V and J genes are TRBV25-1 and TRBJ2-1; 9 nucleotides match TRBD1. V was pared by 6 bases and J by 0 bases, with 6 bases of the junction left unmatched. Germline CDR1 and CDR2: MGHDK and SYGVNS. The CDR3 extends over 16 amino acids. The full variable domain, its missing parts supplied by reference TRBV25-1 and TRBJ2-1, is EADIYQTPRYLVIGTGKKITLECSQTMGHDKMYWYQQDPGMELHLIHYSYGVNSTEKGDLSSESTVSRIRTEHFPLTLESARPSHTSQYLCASSPNRGLSYNEQFFGPGTRLTVL.

The chain combines TRBV7-9 with TRBJ2-2; TRBD2 matches at 10 bases. CDR3 length equals 14 residues. V trimming: 3 bases; J trimming: 6 bases; junction bases outside the gene matches: 1. CDR1 is SEHNR and CDR2 is FQNEAQ in the germline V gene (reference sequence). The CDR3 coding sequence is TGTGCCAGCAGCTTCGGGACTAGCGCCGGGGAGCTGTTTTTT. Translated: CASSFGTSAGELFF.

The rearrangement uses TRBV5-1 and TRBJ2-5, with 7 nucleotides matching TRBD1. Germline V gene sequence: CDR1 SGHRS, CDR2 YFSETQ. Trimming at V came to 4 bases and at J to 7 bases, leaving 7 bases not matched to a gene. CDR3 length: 13 amino acids. CDR3 in DNA: TGCGCCAGCAGCAGAGGGACAGCTGGGACCCAGTACTTC. It encodes CASSRGTAGTQYF. The entire variable domain, with the rest obtained from reference TRBV5-1 and TRBJ2-5, is as follows: KAGVTQTPRYLIKTRGQQVTLSCSPISGHRSVSWYQQTPGQGLQFLFEYFSETQRNKGNFPGRFSGRQFSNSRSEMNVSTLELGDSALYLCASSRGTAGTQYFGPGTRLLVL.

The rearrangement uses TRBV4-3 and TRBJ1-3; TRBD1 is a possible D gene (6 bases). From germline, CDR1 is LGHNA and CDR2 YSLEER. The CDR3 spans 15 residues. Trimming stripped 5 bases from V and 9 bases from J, with 20 bases between. CDR3 coding DNA: TGCGCCAGCAGCAGGGCCACAGGGAAAGAGGGCACCATATATTTT. As protein: CASSRATGKEGTIYF.

CDR3 bases: TGTGCCAGCAGCAAAGAAAAACTTCCGAGGACAGTTAATCAGCCCCAGCATTTT. Translation gives CASSKEKLPRTVNQPQHF. The gene calls are TRBV21-1 and TRBJ1-5; TRBD1 is the table's D call, not checked against the DNA. TRBV21-1 is annotated as a pseudogene. CDR3 size: 18 residues.

The chain carries TRBV7-2 and TRBJ2-6; D remains unclear. The CDR3 is 18 residues long. Per the germline V gene, CDR1 is SGHTA and CDR2 is FQGNSA. V lost 1 base to trimming and J lost 0 bases, with 13 bases between them. The CDR3: CASSLDQQYLSGANVLTF. CDR3 coding DNA: TGTGCCAGCAGCTTAGATCAACAGTACCTCTCTGGGGCCAACGTCCTGACTTTC.